What follows are 19 T cell receptor beta chains derived from one specimen sequenced in a study of blood T cell repertoires in COVID-19. The repertoire was sequenced with immunoSEQ multiplex PCR; TCRdb's copy has only in-frame clones and lacks some. The sample records some 80,000 clones, 88% being singletons. Sequenced: peripheral blood. The receptors originated from a human donor in a cohort sampled during active COVID-19.

CDR3 bases: TGTGCCAGCAGTCGCGGGATACATACGCAGTATTTT. Amino acid sequence: CASSRGIHTQYF. This chain links TRBV12-3 or TRBV12-4 with TRBJ2-3; D is possibly TRBD2 (6 bases). V shed 5 bases and J shed 7 bases, with 10 bases lying between them. CDR3 length: 12 residues.

This clone appeared a few times. The CDR3 reads CASSPPGLIFDNEQFF. CDR3 DNA sequence: TGTGCCAGCAGCCCTCCGGGACTCATTTTCGACAATGAGCAGTTCTTC. The gene calls are TRBV7-2 and TRBJ2-1; maybe TRBD2 (6 bases). Germline V gene sequence: CDR1 SGHTA, CDR2 FQGNSA. V was cut by 5 bases and J by 5 bases, with 19 bases left in between. The CDR3 sequence is 16 residues long.

The chain combines TRBV15 with TRBJ2-3; TRBD2 is a possible D gene (6 bases). The CDR3 has 16 residues. CDR1 and CDR2 from the germline V gene are LNHNV and YYDKDF (reference sequence). The ends were cut back, 3 bases at V and 3 bases at J, with 16 bases in the middle. The CDR3 loop is CATSSPGGEGTDTQYF. CDR3 in DNA: TGTGCCACCAGCAGTCCCGGGGGTGAGGGGACAGATACGCAGTATTTT.

This chain joins TRBV5-1 and TRBJ2-3, with D possibly being TRBD1 (7 bases). The germline V gene encodes CDR1 SGHRS and CDR2 YFSETQ. The CDR3 is 18 amino acids. Trimming shortened V by 4 bases and J by 7 bases, and 28 bases separated the two germline ends. DNA of the CDR3: TGCGCCAGCAGCACCGCCGGGACAGCGGACTATCACAGGAATACGCAGTATTTT. It specifies CASSTAGTADYHRNTQYF.

The chain is built from TRBV21-1 and TRBJ2-3; no DNA check was done on the table's D call, TRBD2. TRBV21-1 represents a pseudogene. The CDR3 covers 15 residues. CDR3 DNA sequence: TGTGCCAGCAGCAACCTGGGACTAGCCCGAGTTACGCAGTATTTT. It translates to CASSNLGLARVTQYF.

J is TRBJ2-5 and V is TRBV3-1 (or the pseudogene TRBV3-2), with a weak D call TRBD1 (7 bases). Looked up from germline, CDR1 is LGHDT and CDR2 is YNNKEL (reference sequence). The CDR3 covers 15 residues. The V gene lost 1 base and the J gene lost 14 bases, with 23 bases spanning the gap. DNA for the CDR3: TGTGCCAGCAGCCAAGGTCTCCTCTCAGCAGGGGGGAGTTACTTC. Residues: CASSQGLLSAGGSYF.

This clone was picked up one time. The CDR3 spells CASSYTGGVQSYEQYF. DNA for the CDR3: TGCGCCAGCAGCTATACGGGGGGAGTGCAATCCTACGAGCAGTACTTC. The chain links TRBV5-1 to TRBJ2-7, with 7 bases fitting TRBD2. Trimming at V came to 3 bases and at J to 1 base, leaving 10 bases not matched to a gene. Germline V CDR1 and CDR2: SGHRS, YFSETQ. The CDR3 runs to 16 residues.

The chain joins TRBV29-1 to TRBJ1-5; TRBD1 matches 9 bases. V shed 7 bases, J shed 4 bases, and the junction held 8 bases outside the gene matches. The V gene's germline CDR1 is SQVTM and CDR2 ANQGSEA. The CDR3 has 14 amino acids. Written as DNA, the CDR3 is TGCAGCGCCTCAACTGGGACAGGGAATCAGCCCCAGCATTTT. It yields the protein CSASTGTGNQPQHF.

This clone was counted a few times. The chain recombines TRBV5-4 with TRBJ2-7; D uncertain. This CDR3 spans 14 amino acids. In germline, CDR1 is SGHNT, CDR2 YYREEE (reference sequence). The V end lost 4 bases, the J end lost 6 bases, and 17 bases lay between the germline ends. This chain's CDR3 is CASSASRLATEQYF. The CDR3 bases are TGTGCCAGCAGCGCCTCTAGACTCGCTACCGAGCAGTACTTC.

This clone was found a few times. V and J are TRBV3-1 (or the pseudogene TRBV3-2) and TRBJ1-2; 10 bases fit TRBD1. Losses at the gene ends were 1 base for V and 6 bases for J; bases not matched to a gene: 11. CDR1 LGHDT and CDR2 YNNKEL come from the germline V gene (reference sequence). The CDR3 consists of 17 residues. In nucleotides, the CDR3 is TGTGCCAGCAGCCAAGCGGGCGGACAGGGGGTGAAGGATGGCTACACCTTC. Translating gives CASSQAGGQGVKDGYTF.

The V gene is TRBV5-6, the J gene TRBJ2-3, with 7 bases fitting TRBD1. The CDR3 runs 15 residues. V was clipped by 0 bases and J by 2 bases; unmatched bases: 3. Germline-derived CDR1 and CDR2 are SGHDT and YYEEEE. The CDR3, as DNA: TGTGCCAGCAGCTTGGGACAGGGAAACACAGATACGCAGTATTTT. Encoded protein: CASSLGQGNTDTQYF.

The V and J genes are TRBV5-1 and TRBJ2-3, with TRBD2 matching over 13 bases. The CDR3 is made up of 15 amino acids. V shed 4 bases and J 9 bases; nucleotides not matched to a gene: 8. Germline V gene lookup returns CDR1 SGHRS and CDR2 YFSETQ. The CDR3: CASSPGTSGGATQYF. CDR3 sequence (DNA): TGCGCCAGCAGCCCCGGCACTAGCGGGGGGGCGACGCAGTATTTT.

The chain employs TRBV6-1 and TRBJ2-7; tentatively, D is TRBD1 (5 bases). CDR3 length equals 15 residues. V was trimmed by 3 bases and J by 5 bases, leaving 17 bases between them. Germline V gene data show CDR1 as MNHNS and CDR2 as SASEGT. For the CDR3, the DNA is TGTGCCAGCAGTGAGAACAGGAGCCCCCTCCACGAGCAGTACTTC. Translation gives CASSENRSPLHEQYF.

The chain joins TRBV6-1 to TRBJ2-5; TRBD2 might be the D (5 bases). Trimming took off 2 bases at V and 2 bases at J, with 15 bases between the two ends. The CDR3 spans 16 residues. Germline V gene lookup returns CDR1 MNHNS and CDR2 SASEGT. The CDR3 is CASSERGWRRQETQYF. CDR3 bases: TGTGCCAGCAGTGAACGTGGATGGAGGAGGCAAGAGACCCAGTACTTC.

The CDR3 region has the DNA TGTGCCAGCAGCCATCGGGGGGCGGGGCAGAATCAGCCCCAGCATTTT. Its protein is CASSHRGAGQNQPQHF. V and J are TRBV7-9 and TRBJ1-5, with a possible D match to TRBD1 (6 bases). V was trimmed by 5 bases and J by 4 bases, leaving 18 bases between them. Germline CDR1 reads SEHNR; CDR2 reads FQNEAQ (reference sequence). The CDR3 is 16 amino acids.

The J gene is TRBJ1-5, the V gene TRBV10-2, with 8 bases aligning to TRBD1. The CDR3 loop spans 15 amino acids. V dropped 2 bases and J dropped 3; count of bases not matched to a gene: 3. The germline gives CDR1 WSHSY, CDR2 SAAADI. CDR3 sequence: CASSELGQVNQPQHF. Written as DNA, the CDR3 is TGCGCCAGCAGTGAGCTGGGACAGGTCAATCAGCCCCAGCATTTT.

The chain combines TRBV2 with TRBJ2-7; 9 bases agree with TRBD1. CDR1 SNHLY and CDR2 FYNNEI come from the germline V gene. The CDR3 has 16 amino acids. J was trimmed by 9 bases and V by 1 base; bases with no gene match: 13. DNA for the CDR3: TGTGCCAGCAGTGAAGTGGACAGGGGCCTAGATCTGGCGCAGTACTTC. Protein: CASSEVDRGLDLAQYF.

This rearrangement joins TRBV6-6 to TRBJ1-1, with a weak D call TRBD1 (6 bases). Trimming stripped 6 bases from V and 1 base from J, with 9 bases between. Looked up from germline, CDR1 is MNHNY and CDR2 is SVGAGI (reference sequence). The CDR3 covers 13 residues. The CDR3 region is CASSLQGNTEAFF. CDR3 bases: TGTGCCAGCAGCCTACAGGGGAACACTGAAGCTTTCTTT.

The gene calls are TRBV6-2 or TRBV6-3 and TRBJ2-4; 13 nucleotides line up with TRBD2. J lost 0 bases, V lost 3 bases, and 5 bases had no gene match. The CDR3 contains 18 residues. The germline gives CDR1 MNHEY, CDR2 SVGEGT. DNA of the CDR3: TGTGCCAGCAGTTATGGGACTAGCGGGACCCTAGCCAAAAACATTCAGTACTTC. This encodes CASSYGTSGTLAKNIQYF.